A single sample gave rise to the 22 T cell receptor beta chains below, sequenced in a study of metastatic and nonmetastatic thyroid tumors. Patients underwent thyroid surgery, and none had received any treatment before it. Through MiXCR, TCRdb re-clonotyped the PCR reads. The table has 12,000 or so clones, around 25% seen once. What was sequenced was adjacent normal tissue. Receptor source: a male donor with papillary thyroid cancer or a benign thyroid nodule (not recorded which). Some clones in this sample may be carry-over from other donors' samples.

This clone was counted ten times or more. This chain uses TRBV19 with TRBJ1-1, with D hard to call. CDR1 is LNHDA and CDR2 is SQIVND in the germline V gene (reference sequence). Trimming pared 4 bases from V and 7 bases from J, leaving 13 bases between. The CDR3 spans 13 residues. CDR3 sequence: CASSTLEYGEAFF. In nucleotides, the CDR3 is TGTGCCAGTAGTACCCTCGAGTATGGTGAAGCTTTCTTT.

V gene TRBV27 combines with J gene TRBJ1-1; no firm D call. This CDR3 region has 15 residues. The germline V gene has CDR1 MNHEY and CDR2 SMNVEV (reference sequence). Trimming took 1 base from V and 3 from J, leaving 12 bases between them. The CDR3 bases are TGTGCCAGCAGTTTATTGGCCCCCGGGTACACTGAAGCTTTCTTT. Translation: CASSLLAPGYTEAFF.

This clone appeared a few times. The chain recombines TRBV28 with TRBJ2-7, with 9 bases aligning to TRBD1. J was trimmed by 3 bases and V by 6 bases; bases with no gene match: 9. Germline V gives CDR1 MDHEN, CDR2 SYDVKM. CDR3 length equals 15 residues. CDR3 sequence: CASRESRDRVYEQYF. The DNA of the CDR3 is TGTGCCAGCAGGGAGAGCCGGGACAGGGTCTACGAGCAGTACTTC.

This clone has a single count. This CDR3 reads CASSLTDTGELFF. The CDR3, as DNA: TGTGCCAGCAGCTTGACAGACACCGGGGAGCTGTTTTTT. The rearrangement links TRBV5-5 to TRBJ2-2; D is unclear. The V gene lost 1 base and the J gene lost 3 bases, with 4 bases spanning the gap. Per germline, CDR1 SGHKS and CDR2 YYEKEE (reference sequence). The CDR3 contains 13 residues. The full variable domain, in which reference TRBV5-5 and TRBJ2-2 provide the parts outside the CDR3, is DAGVTQSPTHLIKTRGQQVTLRCSPISGHKSVSWYQQVLGQGPQFIFQYYEKEERGRGNFPDRFSARQFPNYSSELNVNALLLGDSALYLCASSLTDTGELFFGEGSRLTVL.

The chain joins TRBV6-1 to TRBJ1-5, with TRBD1 matching 7 bases. The CDR3 consists of 12 residues. V shed 6 bases and J 14 bases; nucleotides not matched to a gene: 10. Germline V CDR1 and CDR2: MNHNS, SASEGT. This chain's CDR3 is CASSDSNQGEHF. In DNA, the CDR3 is TGTGCCAGCAGCGATAGCAATCAGGGGGAGCATTTT.

The chain carries TRBV5-1 and TRBJ2-7, with 10 bases that match TRBD1. Germline CDR1 SGHRS, CDR2 YFSETQ. The junction had 5 bases not matched to a gene; V was cut back by 6 bases and J by 2 bases. The CDR3 consists of 14 residues. The CDR3 loop reads CASIDRGRTYEQYF. In DNA, the CDR3 is TGCGCCAGCATCGACAGGGGGCGAACCTACGAGCAGTACTTC.

The chain employs TRBV11-2 and TRBJ2-1, with TRBD2 matching 7 bases. The CDR3 sequence is 16 residues long. After removal of 1 base from V and 2 bases from J, the junction contained 5 bases not matched to a gene. CDR1 SGHAT and CDR2 FQNNGV come from the germline V gene. The CDR3 DNA reads as TGTGCCAGCAGCTTAGGTTACCGGGGGGCCTACAATGAGCAGTTCTTC. This encodes CASSLGYRGAYNEQFF.

This clone appeared a few times. The chain links TRBV14 to TRBJ1-5, with D unclear. Germline loops: CDR1 SGHDN, CDR2 FVKESK. The CDR3 covers 9 residues. Trimming removed 4 bases at V and 12 bases at J, with 4 bases between. As DNA, the CDR3 is TGTGCCAGCAGCCCTCTCCAGCATTTT. Translating gives CASSPLQHF.

The rearrangement links TRBV2 to TRBJ2-2; D may correspond to TRBD1 or TRBD2 (5 bases each). This CDR3 has 14 residues. The V gene's germline CDR1 is SNHLY and CDR2 FYNNEI. The V end was cut by 6 bases, the J end by 5 bases, with 13 bases between. CDR3 DNA: TGTGCCAGCAGCCCCATTTGGGGGACCGGGGAGCTGTTTTTT. It specifies CASSPIWGTGELFF.

This clone was counted ten times or more. V gene TRBV4-1 combines with J gene TRBJ2-7, with TRBD1 identical over 8 bases. The CDR3 totals 16 residues. Losses at the gene ends were 0 bases for V and 3 bases for J; bases not matched to a gene: 7. Germline lookup yields CDR1 MGHRA and CDR2 YSYEKL. The CDR3 sequence: CASSQDLYRGIYEQYF. The CDR3 nucleotides are TGCGCCAGCAGCCAAGATCTATACAGGGGGATCTACGAGCAGTACTTC.

This sequence joins TRBV7-2 and TRBJ2-7; D is uncertain. Germline-derived CDR1 and CDR2 are SGHTA and FQGNSA. Trimming shortened V by 3 bases and J by 3 bases, and 9 bases separated the two germline ends. The CDR3 is 13 amino acids. The CDR3 reads CASSFGLNYEQYF. For the CDR3, the DNA is TGTGCCAGCAGCTTCGGTCTAAACTACGAGCAGTACTTC.

The chain links TRBV7-2 to TRBJ1-2, with TRBD1 matching over 10 bases. J gave up 2 bases and V 4 bases, and 4 bases lay outside the gene matches. The CDR3 is made up of 15 amino acids. Germline V gives CDR1 SGHTA, CDR2 FQGNSA. The CDR3 DNA reads as TGTGCCAGCAGCTCCCGGGACAGGGGCAACTATGGCTACACCTTC. Translation gives CASSSRDRGNYGYTF.

With respect to this clone: Compared with germline, one end of the junction differs, possibly owing to a read error. V gene TRBV7-7 combines with J gene TRBJ2-5; TRBD2 agrees at 8 bases. This CDR3 has 13 amino acids. Germline V CDR1 and CDR2: SSHAT, FNYEAQ (reference sequence). CDR3 region: CASSFELAETHYF. CDR3 bases: TGTGCTAGCAGCTTCGAACTAGCGGAAACCCATTACTTC. Supplemented by reference TRBV7-7 and TRBJ2-5, the full variable domain reads GAGVSQSPRYKVTKRGQDVTLRCDPISSHATLYWYQQALGQGPEFLTYFNYEAQPDKSGLPSDRFSAERPEGSISTLTIQRTEQRDSAMYRCASSFELAETHYFGPGTRLLVL.

The chain has TRBV10-2 and TRBJ2-2, with D possibly matching TRBD2 (5 bases). The CDR3 spans 14 residues. V lost 11 bases, J lost 4 bases, and 17 bases lay in between. CDR1 is WSHSY, CDR2 SAAADI, per germline. In DNA, the CDR3 is TGCGCCTCCGGAGGAGTAGGCGGCACCGGGGAGCTGTTTTTT. Translating it yields CASGGVGGTGELFF.

This clone was seen at least ten times. V is TRBV29-1 and J is TRBJ2-2; possible D gene TRBD2, 6 bases. The V gene's germline CDR1 is SQVTM and CDR2 ANQGSEA. The CDR3 is 13 amino acids. This CDR3 reads CSGTYSPTGELFF. The DNA of the CDR3 is TGCAGTGGGACTTACTCACCCACCGGGGAGCTGTTTTTT.

The chain has TRBV2 and TRBJ1-2, with TRBD1 matching over 8 bases. The germline CDR1 and CDR2 sequences are SNHLY and FYNNEI. This CDR3 is 13 amino acids long. V dropped 8 bases and J dropped 2; count of bases not matched to a gene: 4. DNA of the CDR3: TGTGCCAGCGAGGACAGGGCCAACTATGGCTACACCTTC. This sequence encodes CASEDRANYGYTF.

The rearrangement uses TRBV30 and TRBJ1-4; D ambiguous. V lost 1 base and J lost 8, with 8 bases in between. Germline V gene lookup returns CDR1 GTSNPN and CDR2 SVGIG (reference sequence). CDR3 length: 12 amino acids. CDR3 region: CAWSAGWEKLFF. In DNA form, the CDR3 reads TGTGCCTGGAGTGCCGGCTGGGAAAAACTGTTTTTT.

This chain joins TRBV4-2 and TRBJ2-7; a possible D gene is TRBD1 (5 bases). Per the germline V gene, CDR1 is LGHNA and CDR2 is YNFKEQ. The V and J ends lost 3 bases and 3 bases respectively, with 12 bases between them. This CDR3 region has 14 residues. This CDR3 is CASSQEAGRYEQYF. The CDR3 DNA sequence: TGTGCCAGCAGCCAGGAAGCAGGGCGCTACGAGCAGTACTTC.

This clone was observed many times. The V gene is TRBV11-2, the J gene TRBJ2-2, with 9 bases aligning to TRBD2. This CDR3 has 17 residues. Trimming cost V 0 bases and J 6 bases; bases outside gene matches: 8. Germline values: CDR1 SGHAT, CDR2 FQNNGV. In DNA, the CDR3 is TGTGCCAGCAGCTTAGATTTCGCGGGAGGGCCCTCCGGGGAGCTGTTTTTT. As protein: CASSLDFAGGPSGELFF.

About this clone: At one end, the junction sequence differs from germline, possibly due to a read error. The CDR3 spells CAWTRGGVNNGYTF. CDR3 in DNA: TGTGCCTGGACCCGTGGGGGGGTTAACAATGGCTACACCTTC. The chain links TRBV30 to TRBJ1-2, with a tentative D call TRBD1 (5 bases). The CDR3 loop spans 14 amino acids. Germline CDR1 reads GTSNPN; CDR2 reads SVGIG (reference sequence). Together with reference TRBV30 and TRBJ1-2, the CDR3 gives the full variable domain: SQTIHQWPATLVQPVGSPLSLECTVEGTSNPNLYWYRQAAGRGLQLLFYSVGIGQISSEVPQNLSASRPQDRQFILSSKKLLLSDSGFYLCAWTRGGVNNGYTFGSGTRLTVV.

This clone is labeled as medium-sized (0.01 to 0.1%). The rearrangement joins TRBV5-1 to TRBJ2-2, with D perhaps TRBD1 or TRBD2 (5 bases each). The CDR3 has 16 amino acids. Trimming removed 4 bases at V and 3 bases at J, with 16 bases between. CDR1 and CDR2 from the germline V gene are SGHRS and YFSETQ. CDR3 sequence: CASSAPQEGHTGELFF. The CDR3, as DNA: TGCGCCAGCAGCGCGCCCCAAGAGGGACACACCGGGGAGCTGTTTTTT.

This chain joins TRBV5-1 and TRBJ2-1, with 7 bases aligning to TRBD1. The V gene end was trimmed by 1 base and the J gene end by 3 bases; junction bases not matched to a gene: 1. The CDR3 runs 14 residues. Germline V gene data show CDR1 as SGHRS and CDR2 as YFSETQ. The CDR3: CASSLQGVYNEQFF. The CDR3 coding sequence is TGCGCCAGCAGCTTGCAGGGGGTCTACAATGAGCAGTTCTTC.